This T cell receptor (beta chain) is from a study of vaccination and CD4 T cells after COVID-19. For the study at large: Six males and four females, two Hispanic, made up the convalescents. Overall study results and limits: Median numbers of SARS-CoV-2-reactive clonotypes increased from 21 to 38 (not a significant change).

This clonotype was counted once. Its cognate antigen is unknown. As for treatment: roughly 10-day PBMC culture with coronavirus spike peptide pools or control peptides (ViraFEST assay). Gathered ahead of the COVID-19 pandemic (2011-2018) were the CD4+ T cells of the unexposed donor. Contingent on cell availability, unexposed-donor CD4+ T cells were interrogated with SARS-CoV-2 S/N and four cold-coronavirus spikes. The Oncomine TCR Beta short-read assay sequenced DNA from cultured CD4+ T cells. Genomic DNA was taken out of cultured CD4+ T cells by extraction. A single record per CDR3 protein comes from TCRdb applying MiXCR to the PCR reads. In the table there are about 7,900 distinct CDR3 sequences, about 31% of which are singletons. CDR1 and CDR2 from the germline V gene are SGHRS and YFSETQ. The CDR3 consists of 15 residues. Trimming stripped 0 bases from V and 5 bases from J, with 14 bases between.

This TCR came from a human donor in good health. The sample was CD4+ T cells from blood, cultured in vitro. V gene TRBV5-1 combines with J gene TRBJ2-5, with unresolved D. This CDR3 is CASSLVGSIGETQYF. The CDR3 DNA is TGCGCCAGCAGCTTGGTCGGCTCTATTGGGGAGACCCAGTACTTC. The full variable domain, in which reference TRBV5-1 and TRBJ2-5 provide the parts outside the CDR3, is KAGVTQTPRYLIKTRGQQVTLSCSPISGHRSVSWYQQTPGQGLQFLFEYFSETQRNKGNFPGRFSGRQFSNSRSEMNVSTLELGDSALYLCASSLVGSIGETQYFGPGTRLLVL.